This T cell receptor beta chain was sequenced during a study of metastatic and nonmetastatic thyroid tumors. About the study: Patients with malignant and benign thyroid disease provided blood and tumor or nodule tissue, whose repertoires were compared.

Original data processing: The study built a papillary thyroid cancer distant-metastasis classifier from CDR3 differences across clinicopathological groups. TCRdb reassembled clones from the PCR reads with MiXCR. The V and J calls come from TCRdb's annotation, not from the publication. Of around 46,000 clones in the sample, 22% were seen once. Every patient was untreated before thyroid surgery. Study observations and caveats: When malignant thyroid tumors were compared with benign nodules, TCR beta diversity was reportedly significantly higher in the malignant tumors. This held in both blood and tumor samples.

By share, this clone counts as medium-sized. Its target is unknown. This CDR3 region has 15 residues. V lost 5 bases, J lost 5 bases, and 9 bases stayed unmatched. Germline loops: CDR1 MNHNS, CDR2 SASEGT. V is TRBV6-1 and J is TRBJ2-7, with 10 bases matching TRBD1. Source material: blood. The sequence was obtained from a male donor with papillary thyroid cancer or a benign thyroid nodule (not recorded which). Some clones in this sample may be carry-over from other donors' samples. Here the CDR3 reads CASSRGQGTAHEQYF. The CDR3 DNA sequence: TGTGCCAGCAGTCGGGGACAGGGGACGGCTCACGAGCAGTACTTC.